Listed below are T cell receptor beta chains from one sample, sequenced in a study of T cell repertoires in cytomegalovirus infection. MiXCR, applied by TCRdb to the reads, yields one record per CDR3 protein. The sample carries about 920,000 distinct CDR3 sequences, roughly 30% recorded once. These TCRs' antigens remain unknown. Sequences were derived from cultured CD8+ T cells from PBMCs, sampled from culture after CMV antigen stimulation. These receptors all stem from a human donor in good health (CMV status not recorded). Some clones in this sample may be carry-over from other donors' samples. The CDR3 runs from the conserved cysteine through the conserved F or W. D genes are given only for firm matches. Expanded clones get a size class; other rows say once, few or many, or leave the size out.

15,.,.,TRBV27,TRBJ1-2,CASSFGTPSNYGYTF,TGTGCCAGCAGTTTCGGGACACCCTCTAACTATGGCTACACCTTC
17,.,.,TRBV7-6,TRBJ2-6,CASSDTGTLSGANVLTF,TGTGCCAGCAGTGATACCGGGACTCTTTCTGGGGCCAACGTCCTGACTTTC
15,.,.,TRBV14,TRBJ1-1,CASSQDPKMNTEAFF,TGTGCCAGCAGCCAAGATCCCAAAATGAACACTGAAGCTTTCTTT
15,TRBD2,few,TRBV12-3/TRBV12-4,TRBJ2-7,CASSPSTSGKYEQYF,TGTGCCAGCAGCCCCTCCACTAGCGGGAAATACGAGCAGTACTTC
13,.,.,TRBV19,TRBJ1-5,CASSPDGGQPQHF,TGTGCCAGTAGCCCGGACGGCGGTCAGCCCCAGCATTTT
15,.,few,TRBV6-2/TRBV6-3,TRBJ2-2,CASSFVVSMSGELFF,TGTGCCAGCAGTTTTGTCGTCAGTATGTCCGGGGAGCTGTTTTTT
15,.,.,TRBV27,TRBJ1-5,CASSPWGEGNQPQHF,TGTGCCAGCAGTCCATGGGGGGAAGGGAATCAGCCCCAGCATTTT
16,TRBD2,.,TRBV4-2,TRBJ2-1,CASSQEQRGGLNEQFF,TGTGCCAGCAGCCAAGAACAGCGGGGGGGCCTCAATGAGCAGTTCTTC
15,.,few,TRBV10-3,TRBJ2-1,CALQGPESDYNEQFF,TGTGCCCTCCAAGGCCCCGAATCGGACTACAATGAGCAGTTCTTC
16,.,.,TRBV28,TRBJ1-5,CASSPRGWRFSQPQHF,TGTGCCAGCAGCCCCCGGGGGTGGAGGTTCAGTCAGCCCCAGCATTTT
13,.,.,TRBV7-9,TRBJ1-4,CASSRSSDEKLFF,TGTGCCAGCAGCCGGTCTTCGGATGAAAAACTGTTTTTT
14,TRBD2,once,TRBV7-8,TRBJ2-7,CASTNGLALYEQYF,TGTGCCAGCACCAATGGACTAGCGCTCTACGAGCAGTACTTC
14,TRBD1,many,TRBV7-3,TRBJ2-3,CASSFQGATDTQYF,TGTGCCAGCAGCTTCCAGGGGGCAACAGATACGCAGTATTTT
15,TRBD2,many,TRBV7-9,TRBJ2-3,CASSLSGGAKDTQYF,TGTGCCAGCAGCTTATCGGGGGGGGCGAAAGATACGCAGTATTTT
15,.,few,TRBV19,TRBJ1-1,CASSHQGDGNTEAFF,TGTGCCAGTAGCCACCAAGGGGACGGGAACACTGAAGCTTTCTTT
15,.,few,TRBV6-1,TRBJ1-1,CASSSEGYTHTEAFF,TGTGCCAGCAGTTCCGAGGGGTATACCCACACTGAAGCTTTCTTT
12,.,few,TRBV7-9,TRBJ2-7,CASRDRYHEQYF,TGTGCCAGCAGGGACAGATACCACGAGCAGTACTTC
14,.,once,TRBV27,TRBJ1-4,CASSLQWKNEKLFF,TGTGCCAGCAGTTTGCAATGGAAGAATGAAAAACTGTTTTTT
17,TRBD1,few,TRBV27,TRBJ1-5,CASSPGTALYSNQPQHF,TGTGCCAGCAGCCCGGGGACAGCCCTGTATAGCAATCAGCCCCAGCATTTT
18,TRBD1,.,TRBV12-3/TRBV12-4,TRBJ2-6,CASSARQGASPGANVLTF,TGTGCCAGCAGCGCTCGACAGGGGGCTAGTCCTGGGGCCAACGTCCTGACTTTC
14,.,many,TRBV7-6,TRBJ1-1,CASSLGSGALEAFF,TGTGCCAGCAGCTTAGGATCGGGGGCTCTTGAAGCTTTCTTT
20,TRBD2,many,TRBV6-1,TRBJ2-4,CASSEEPAGVRPLAKNIQYF,TGTGCCAGCAGTGAAGAACCAGCGGGGGTCAGGCCCCTAGCCAAAAACATTCAGTACTTC
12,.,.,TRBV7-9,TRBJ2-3,CASSLYANTQYF,TGTGCCAGCAGCTTATACGCTAATACGCAGTATTTT
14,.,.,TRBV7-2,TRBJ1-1,CASSWTEFGNEAFF,TGTGCCAGCAGCTGGACGGAATTTGGGAATGAAGCTTTCTTT
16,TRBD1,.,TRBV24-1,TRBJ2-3,CATSDFLGQGEDTQYF,TGTGCCACCAGTGATTTCCTTGGACAGGGTGAAGATACGCAGTATTTT
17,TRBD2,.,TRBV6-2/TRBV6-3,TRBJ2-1,CASTKGIGTSAYNEQFF,TGTGCCAGCACCAAAGGGATCGGGACTAGCGCCTACAATGAGCAGTTCTTC
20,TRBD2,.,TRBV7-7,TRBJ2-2,CASSLGSMGLAYANTGELFF,TGTGCTAGCAGCTTAGGAAGTATGGGACTAGCGTACGCGAACACCGGGGAGCTGTTTTTT
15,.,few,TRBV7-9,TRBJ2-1,CASSQGHIPYNEQFF,TGTGCCAGCAGCCAAGGACATATACCTTACAATGAGCAGTTCTTC
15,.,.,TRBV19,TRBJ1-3,CASSTHRVDGNTIYF,TGTGCCAGTAGTACCCACAGGGTAGACGGAAACACCATATATTTT
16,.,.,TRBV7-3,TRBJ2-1,CASSSRALGAYNEQFF,TGTGCCAGCAGCTCCCGAGCCCTAGGTGCCTACAATGAGCAGTTCTTC
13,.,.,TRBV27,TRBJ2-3,CASSPTRLDTQYF,TGTGCCAGCAGTCCTACCCGCTTAGATACGCAGTATTTT
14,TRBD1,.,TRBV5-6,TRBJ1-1,CASSTGTGGSEAFF,TGTGCCAGCAGCACCGGGACAGGGGGCTCTGAAGCTTTCTTT
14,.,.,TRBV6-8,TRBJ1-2,CASSYLGHNYGYTF,TGTGCCAGCAGTTACTTGGGCCATAACTATGGCTACACCTTC
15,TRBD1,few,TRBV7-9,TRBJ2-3,CASSPDRGRRGAQYF,TGTGCCAGCAGCCCGGACAGGGGGAGAAGGGGTGCGCAGTATTTT
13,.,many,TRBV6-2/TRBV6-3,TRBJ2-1,CASSYRAYNEQFF,TGTGCCAGCAGTTACAGGGCCTACAATGAGCAGTTCTTC
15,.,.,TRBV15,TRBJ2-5,CATSRRNGGQETQYF,TGTGCCACCAGCAGACGTAACGGGGGACAAGAGACCCAGTACTTC
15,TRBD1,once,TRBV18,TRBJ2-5,CASSPQGTVQETQYF,TGTGCCAGCTCACCCCAAGGGACAGTGCAAGAGACCCAGTACTTC
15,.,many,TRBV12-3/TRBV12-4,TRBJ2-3,CASSLGQGVTDTQYF,TGTGCCAGCAGTTTAGGTCAGGGCGTCACAGATACGCAGTATTTT
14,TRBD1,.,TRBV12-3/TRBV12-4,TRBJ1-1,CVSTDRGTTTEAFF,TGTGTCAGCACCGACAGGGGCACAACCACTGAAGCTTTCTTT
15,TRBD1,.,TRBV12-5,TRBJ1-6,CASGSSGTAYSPLHF,TGTGCTAGTGGCTCCAGTGGGACAGCTTATTCACCCCTCCACTTT
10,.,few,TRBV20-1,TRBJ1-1,CSASLHGAFF,TGCAGTGCTTCCCTACATGGAGCTTTCTTT
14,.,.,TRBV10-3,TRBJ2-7,CAISAGNVRNEQYF,TGTGCCATCAGTGCAGGGAACGTGAGAAACGAGCAGTACTTC
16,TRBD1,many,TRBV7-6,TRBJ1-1,CASSDRDRVPNTEAFF,TGTGCCAGCAGCGACCGGGACAGGGTTCCGAACACTGAAGCTTTCTTT
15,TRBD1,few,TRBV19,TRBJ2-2,CASSIRTGGSGELFF,TGTGCCAGTAGTATCAGGACAGGGGGTTCCGGGGAGCTGTTTTTT
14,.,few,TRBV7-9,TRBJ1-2,CASSGGIGGYGYTF,TGTGCCAGCAGCGGCGGGATTGGGGGCTATGGCTACACCTTC
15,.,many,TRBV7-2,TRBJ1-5,CASSATDISNQPQHF,TGTGCCAGCAGCGCTACCGACATTAGCAATCAGCCCCAGCATTTT
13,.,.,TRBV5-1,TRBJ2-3,CASSPHGRDTQYF,TGCGCCAGCAGCCCCCACGGAAGAGATACGCAGTATTTT
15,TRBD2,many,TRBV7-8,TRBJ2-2,CASRKATSGTGELFF,TGTGCCAGCAGAAAGGCGACTAGCGGCACCGGGGAGCTGTTTTTT
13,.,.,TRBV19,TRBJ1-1,CASSGRVNTEAFF,TGTGCCAGTAGTGGCAGGGTGAACACTGAAGCTTTCTTT
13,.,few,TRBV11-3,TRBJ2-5,CASSLWDTETQYF,TGTGCCAGCAGCCTTTGGGATACAGAGACCCAGTACTTC
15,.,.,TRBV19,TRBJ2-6,CASSIADSGANVLTF,TGTGCCAGTAGTATAGCTGACTCTGGGGCCAACGTCCTGACTTTC
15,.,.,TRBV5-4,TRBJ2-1,CTSSLDRSSYNEQFF,TGTACCAGCAGCTTGGACCGGAGCTCCTACAATGAGCAGTTCTTC
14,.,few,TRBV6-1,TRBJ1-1,CASSEAHRNTEAFF,TGTGCCAGCAGTGAAGCCCATAGGAACACTGAAGCTTTCTTT
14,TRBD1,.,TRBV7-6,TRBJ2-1,CASSPGQGGSEQFF,TGTGCCAGCAGCCCGGGACAGGGGGGGAGTGAGCAGTTCTTC
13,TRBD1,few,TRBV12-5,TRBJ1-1,CASGQGAMTEAFF,TGTGCTAGTGGACAGGGGGCGATGACTGAAGCTTTCTTT
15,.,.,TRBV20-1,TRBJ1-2,CSARDIGAGAYGYTF,TGCAGTGCTAGAGATATTGGAGCAGGCGCATATGGCTACACCTTC
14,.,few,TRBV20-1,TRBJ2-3,CSARVTRGPDTQYF,TGCAGTGCTAGAGTCACCAGGGGCCCAGATACGCAGTATTTT